This T cell receptor beta chain was identified during a study of cytomegalovirus exposure and HLA in healthy donors. The length of the CDR3 is 12 residues. The germline gives CDR1 SGHDN, CDR2 FVKESK. V was shortened by 0 bases and J by 6 bases, with 6 bases between the two germline ends. Regarding the study as a whole: Within a later analysis, the majority of CMV-associated TCR beta chains appeared HLA-restricted. In the analysis, some V segments, TRBV6-2 and TRBV6-3 included, were excluded as indistinguishable.

The primer mix had 60 Vbeta and 13 Jbeta primers. This table comes from immunoSEQ multiplex PCR, and its TCRdb copy is limited to in-frame clones, with some not included. Counted here are some 220,000 clones, roughly 81% occurring once; the ten biggest clones make up about 0.25%. This clone came up a few times. Antigen: not known. Sequenced material: PBMCs. The J gene is TRBJ2-7, the V gene TRBV14, with D maybe TRBD1 (5 bases). The receptor's source is a girl between 2 and 10 years old in good health and CMV-seronegative. The CDR3 protein is CASSQETAEQYF. CDR3 sequence (DNA): TGTGCCAGCAGCCAAGAGACAGCCGAGCAGTACTTC. Full variable domain (outside the CDR3, taken from reference TRBV14 and TRBJ2-7): EAGVTQFPSHSVIEKGQTVTLRCDPISGHDNLYWYRRVMGKEIKFLLHFVKESKQDESGMPNNRFLAERTGGTYSTLKVQPAELEDSGVYFCASSQETAEQYFGPGTRLTVT.